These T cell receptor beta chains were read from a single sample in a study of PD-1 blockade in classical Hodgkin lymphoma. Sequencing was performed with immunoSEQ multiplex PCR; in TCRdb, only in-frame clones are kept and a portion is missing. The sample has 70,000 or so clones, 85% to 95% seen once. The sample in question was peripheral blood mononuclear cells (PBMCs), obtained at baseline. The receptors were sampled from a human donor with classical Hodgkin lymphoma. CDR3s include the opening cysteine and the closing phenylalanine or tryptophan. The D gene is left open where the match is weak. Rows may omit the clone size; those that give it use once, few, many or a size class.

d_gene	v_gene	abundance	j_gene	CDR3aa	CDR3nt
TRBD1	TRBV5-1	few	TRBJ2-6	CASQQGGGLAGANVLTF	TGCGCCAGCCAACAGGGGGGCGGGCTGGCTGGTGCCAACGTCCTGACTTTC
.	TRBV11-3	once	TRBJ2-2	CASSPGFKTGELFF	TGTGCCAGCAGCCCCGGATTCAAGACCGGGGAGCTGTTTTTT
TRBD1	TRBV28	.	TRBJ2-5	CASSQTGGEKTQYF	TGTGCCAGCAGTCAGACAGGGGGCGAGAAGACCCAGTACTTC
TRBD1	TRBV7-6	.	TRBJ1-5	CASSLGTGIGVSNQPQHF	TGTGCCAGCAGCTTAGGGACAGGGATTGGGGTTAGCAATCAGCCCCAGCATTTT
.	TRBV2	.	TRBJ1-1	CASSPGRGDTEAFF	TGTGCCAGCAGCCCGGGGAGAGGGGACACTGAAGCTTTCTTT
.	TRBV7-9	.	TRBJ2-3	CASSSRVEATDTQYF	TGTGCCAGCAGCTCTCGAGTAGAGGCCACAGATACGCAGTATTTT
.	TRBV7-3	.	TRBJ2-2	CASSSGYTGELFF	TGTGCCAGCAGCTCCGGATATACCGGGGAGCTGTTTTTT
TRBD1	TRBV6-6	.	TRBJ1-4	CASSPGQAATNEKLFF	TGTGCCAGCAGTCCAGGACAGGCAGCAACTAATGAAAAACTGTTTTTT
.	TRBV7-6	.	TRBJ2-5	CASSYSHTITGLEQETQYF	TGTGCCAGCAGTTACTCTCATACCATCACAGGGCTGGAGCAAGAGACCCAGTACTTC
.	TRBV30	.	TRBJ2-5	CAWSVRDSPRETQYF	TGTGCCTGGAGTGTGAGAGACTCACCCCGGGAGACCCAGTACTTC
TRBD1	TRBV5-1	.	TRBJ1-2	CASSLAVGQGNGYTF	TGCGCCAGCAGCTTGGCAGTGGGACAGGGAAACGGCTACACCTTC
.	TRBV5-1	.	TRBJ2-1	CASSLEGYRDRLNEQFF	TGCGCCAGCAGCTTGGAGGGCTACAGGGATCGACTGAATGAGCAGTTCTTC
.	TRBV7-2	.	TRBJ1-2	CASYPGNDNYGYTF	TGTGCCAGCTATCCCGGCAACGATAACTATGGCTACACCTTC
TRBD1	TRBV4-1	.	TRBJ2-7	CASSQDRGQGIHEQYF	TGCGCCAGCAGCCAAGACCGGGGACAGGGAATTCACGAGCAGTACTTC
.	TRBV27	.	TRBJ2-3	CASSFISFGEISTDTQYF	TGTGCCAGCAGTTTTATAAGCTTTGGGGAAATTAGCACAGATACGCAGTATTTT
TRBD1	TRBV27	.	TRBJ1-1	CASSSQDRDWTEAFF	TGTGCCAGCAGTTCCCAAGACAGGGACTGGACTGAAGCTTTCTTT
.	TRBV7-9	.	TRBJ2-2	CASSLAPGELFF	TGTGCCAGCAGCTTAGCCCCCGGGGAGCTGTTTTTT
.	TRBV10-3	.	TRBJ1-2	CAIMLAGGYTF	TGTGCCATCATGTTAGCAGGGGGCTACACCTTC
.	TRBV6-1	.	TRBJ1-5	CASSGRQAQGIQHF	TGTGCCAGCAGCGGTAGACAGGCACAGGGCATTCAGCATTTT
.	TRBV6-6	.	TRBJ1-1	CASSYERGWTNTEAFF	TGTGCCAGCAGTTACGAACGAGGGTGGACGAACACTGAAGCTTTCTTT
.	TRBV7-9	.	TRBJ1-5	CASSLRTLDEGNQPQHF	TGTGCCAGCAGCCTCAGGACTCTCGACGAGGGCAATCAGCCCCAGCATTTT
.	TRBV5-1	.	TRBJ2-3	CASSLGGTDTQYF	TGCGCCAGCAGCTTGGGGGGAACAGATACGCAGTATTTT
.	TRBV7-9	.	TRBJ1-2	CASSGSGSLGLNYGYTF	TGTGCCAGCAGCGGTAGTGGCAGTTTAGGCCTTAACTATGGCTACACCTTC
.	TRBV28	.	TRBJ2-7	CASTRTGEHYEQYF	TGTGCCAGCACCCGGACCGGGGAACACTACGAGCAGTACTTC
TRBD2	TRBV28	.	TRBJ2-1	CASSQGTSYNEQFF	TGTGCCAGCAGTCAAGGGACTAGTTACAATGAGCAGTTCTTC
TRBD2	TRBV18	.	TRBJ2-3	CASSLKSSGDTDTQYF	TGTGCCAGCTCCCTAAAATCTAGCGGGGACACAGATACGCAGTATTTT
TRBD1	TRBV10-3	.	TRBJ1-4	CATAPRGQGEKLFF	TGTGCCACCGCCCCCAGGGGGCAGGGTGAAAAACTGTTTTTT
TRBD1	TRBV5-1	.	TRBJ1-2	CASSPGTGRGAGYTF	TGCGCCAGCAGCCCGGGGACAGGGCGGGGCGCAGGCTACACCTTC
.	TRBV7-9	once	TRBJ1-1	CASRPSGGLEAFF	TGTGCCAGCAGGCCGTCAGGTGGGTTGGAAGCTTTCTTT
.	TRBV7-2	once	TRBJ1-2	CASSLERGLHGYTF	TGTGCCAGCAGCTTAGAAAGGGGTCTTCATGGCTACACCTTC
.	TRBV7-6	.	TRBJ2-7	CASGGAGKPQYF	TGTGCCAGCGGAGGCGCAGGAAAACCGCAGTACTTC
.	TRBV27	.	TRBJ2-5	CASMEASMGQETQYF	TGTGCCAGCATGGAGGCCTCAATGGGGCAAGAGACCCAGTACTTC
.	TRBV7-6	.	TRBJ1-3	CASSLASSMGYSGNTIYF	TGTGCCAGCAGCTTAGCCTCCTCTATGGGGTACTCTGGAAACACCATATATTTT
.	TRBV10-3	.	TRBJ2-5	CAISESTTTRQETQYF	TGTGCCATCAGTGAGTCGACTACAACTAGACAAGAGACCCAGTACTTC
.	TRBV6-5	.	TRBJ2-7	CASRLNRDNHEQYF	TGTGCCAGCCGGCTGAACAGGGACAATCACGAGCAGTACTTC
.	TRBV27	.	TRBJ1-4	CASSQTESNEKLFF	TGTGCCAGCAGTCAGACCGAGAGTAATGAAAAACTGTTTTTT
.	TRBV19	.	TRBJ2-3	CASSAAGHSTDTQYF	TGTGCCAGTAGTGCGGCGGGGCATAGCACAGATACGCAGTATTTT
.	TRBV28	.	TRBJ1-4	CASSLDPGEDFEKLFF	TGTGCCAGCAGTTTAGATCCAGGGGAGGACTTTGAAAAACTGTTTTTT
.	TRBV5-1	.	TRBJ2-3	CASSTVKSTSTDTQYF	TGCGCCAGCAGCACCGTAAAGTCGACTAGCACAGATACGCAGTATTTT
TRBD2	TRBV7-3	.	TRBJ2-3	CASSPEALAGGLDTQYF	TGTGCCAGCAGCCCGGAGGCCCTAGCGGGGGGGCTAGATACGCAGTATTTT
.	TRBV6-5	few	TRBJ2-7	CASSYGAGTTYEQYF	TGTGCCAGCAGTTACGGGGCGGGGACCACCTACGAGCAGTACTTC
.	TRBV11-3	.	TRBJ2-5	CASSLGQQETQYF	TGTGCCAGCAGCTTAGGGCAGCAAGAGACCCAGTACTTC
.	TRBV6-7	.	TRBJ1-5	CASSPGYWNQPQHF	TGTGCCAGCAGTCCAGGGTACTGGAATCAGCCCCAGCATTTT
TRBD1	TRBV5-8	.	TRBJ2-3	CASSLGTGYGGLTDTQYF	TGTGCCAGCAGCCTCGGGACAGGGTACGGGGGCCTCACAGATACGCAGTATTTT
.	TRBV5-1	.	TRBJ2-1	CASSSGGTSYNEQFF	TGCGCCAGCAGCTCGGGCGGAACGTCCTACAATGAGCAGTTCTTC
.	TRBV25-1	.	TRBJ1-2	CASSEPGAYSNYGYTF	TGTGCCAGCAGTGAACCCGGAGCCTACTCTAACTATGGCTACACCTTC
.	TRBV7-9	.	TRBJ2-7	CASSPSIDEQYF	TGTGCCAGCAGCCCGAGTATCGACGAGCAGTACTTC
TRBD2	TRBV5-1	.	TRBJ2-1	CASSAGLRYNEQFF	TGCGCCAGCAGCGCGGGACTACGTTACAATGAGCAGTTCTTC
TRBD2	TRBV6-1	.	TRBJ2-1	CASSALLAGGWNEQFF	TGTGCCAGCAGTGCCCTACTAGCGGGGGGATGGAATGAGCAGTTCTTC
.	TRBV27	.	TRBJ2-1	CASSDRYNEQFF	TGTGCCAGCAGTGACAGGTACAATGAGCAGTTCTTC
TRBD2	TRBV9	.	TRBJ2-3	CASSVRGAGGLDTQYF	TGTGCCAGCAGCGTAAGAGGTGCGGGGGGGCTAGATACGCAGTATTTT
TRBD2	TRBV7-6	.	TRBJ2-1	CASSLYLASGNEQFF	TGTGCCAGCAGCTTATACCTGGCTAGCGGCAATGAGCAGTTCTTC
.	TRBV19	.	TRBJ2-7	CASSLDTEDPYEQYF	TGTGCCAGTAGTCTAGACACAGAGGATCCTTACGAGCAGTACTTC